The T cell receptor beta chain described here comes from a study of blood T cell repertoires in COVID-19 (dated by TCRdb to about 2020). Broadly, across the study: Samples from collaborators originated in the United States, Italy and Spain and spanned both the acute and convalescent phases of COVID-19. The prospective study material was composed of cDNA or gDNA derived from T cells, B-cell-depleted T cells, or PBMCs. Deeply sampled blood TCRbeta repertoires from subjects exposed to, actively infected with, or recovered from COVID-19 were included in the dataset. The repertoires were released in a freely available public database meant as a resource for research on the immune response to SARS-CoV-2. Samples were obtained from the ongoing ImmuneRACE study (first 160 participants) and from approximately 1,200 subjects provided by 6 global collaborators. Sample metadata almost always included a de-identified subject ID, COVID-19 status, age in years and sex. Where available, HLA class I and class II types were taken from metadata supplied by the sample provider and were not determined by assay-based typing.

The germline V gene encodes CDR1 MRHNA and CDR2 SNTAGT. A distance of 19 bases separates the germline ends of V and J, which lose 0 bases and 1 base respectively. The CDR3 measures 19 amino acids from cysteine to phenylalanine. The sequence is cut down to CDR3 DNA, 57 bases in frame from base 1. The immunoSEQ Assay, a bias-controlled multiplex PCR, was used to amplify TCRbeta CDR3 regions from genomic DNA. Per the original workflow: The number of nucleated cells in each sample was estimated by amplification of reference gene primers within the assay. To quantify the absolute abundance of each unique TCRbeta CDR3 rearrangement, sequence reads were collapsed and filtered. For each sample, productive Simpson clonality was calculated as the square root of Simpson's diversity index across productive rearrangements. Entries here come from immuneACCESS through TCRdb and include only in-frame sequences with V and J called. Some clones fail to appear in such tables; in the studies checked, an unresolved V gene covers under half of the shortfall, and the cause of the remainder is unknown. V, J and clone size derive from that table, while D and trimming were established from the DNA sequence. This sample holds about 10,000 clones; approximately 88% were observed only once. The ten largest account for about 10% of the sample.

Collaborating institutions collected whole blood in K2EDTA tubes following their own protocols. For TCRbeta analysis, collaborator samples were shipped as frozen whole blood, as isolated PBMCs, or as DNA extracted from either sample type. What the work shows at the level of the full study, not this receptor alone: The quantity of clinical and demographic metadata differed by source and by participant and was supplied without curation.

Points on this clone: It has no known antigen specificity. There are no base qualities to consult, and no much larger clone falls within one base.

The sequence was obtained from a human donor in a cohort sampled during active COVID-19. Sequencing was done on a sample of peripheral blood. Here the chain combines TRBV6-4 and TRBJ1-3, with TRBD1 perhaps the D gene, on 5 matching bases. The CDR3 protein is CASSDSTVEGRISGNTIYF. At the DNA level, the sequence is TGTGCCAGCAGTGACTCGACTGTCGAGGGGAGGATTTCTGGAAACACCATATATTTT.